Below are 13 T cell receptor beta chains sequenced from a single sample in a study of blood T cell repertoires in COVID-19. The assay was immunoSEQ multiplex PCR, and TCRdb's table has in-frame clones only and misses some. The data hold 200,000 to 250,000 clones, with roughly 85% observed a single time. Sequencing was done on a sample of peripheral blood. These receptors were collected from a woman in her seventies with COVID-19, enrolled during active disease.

CDR3 sequence (DNA): TGTGCCAGCAGCGTACTGCGGACTAGCGGCGAGGACGAGCAGTACTTC. This codes for CASSVLRTSGEDEQYF. The chain combines TRBV5-6 with TRBJ2-7; 10 bases are a match to TRBD2. The CDR3 is 16 residues long. Trimming cost V 4 bases and J 5 bases; bases outside gene matches: 12. The germline V gene encodes CDR1 SGHDT and CDR2 YYEEEE.

This chain uses TRBV6-5 with TRBJ1-2, with a tentative D call TRBD1 (5 bases). Germline V gene sequence: CDR1 MNHEY, CDR2 SVGAGI. CDR3 length: 13 amino acids. Trimming took 0 bases from V and 8 from J, leaving 10 bases between them. CDR3 sequence (DNA): TGTGCCAGCAGTTACTCGTTAGGGGAAGGCTACACCTTC. It yields the protein CASSYSLGEGYTF.

The chain is built from TRBV19 and TRBJ2-3; tentative D call: TRBD1 (5 bases). Germline V gene data show CDR1 as LNHDA and CDR2 as SQIVND (reference sequence). The CDR3 loop spans 15 amino acids. Trimming removed 3 bases at V and 4 bases at J, with 14 bases between. CDR3 coding DNA: TGTGCCAGTAGTATTGGCAGTAGGGGCCCAGATACGCAGTATTTT. Protein product: CASSIGSRGPDTQYF.

V gene TRBV21-1 combines with J gene TRBJ1-1. TRBV21-1 is designated a pseudogene. The CDR3 runs 17 residues. The CDR3 is CASSNGEGRTPNTEAFF. CDR3 sequence (DNA): TGTGCCAGCAGCAATGGAGAGGGGAGGACCCCGAACACTGAAGCTTTCTTT.

The rearrangement links TRBV23-1 to TRBJ2-3, with TRBD1 matching 7 bases. TRBV23-1 is an ORF for which the function is uncertain. Germline trimming cut 6 bases from V and 3 bases from J; bases unmatched to any gene: 6. CDR3 length: 14 residues. The chain's CDR3 is CASSRGQDTDTQYF. For the CDR3, the DNA is TGCGCCAGCAGCCGCGGACAGGATACAGATACGCAGTATTTT.

The rearrangement uses TRBV9 and TRBJ2-7, with 11 bases matching TRBD2. Germline V gene lookup returns CDR1 SGDLS and CDR2 YYNGEE. The CDR3 has 15 residues. The J segment lost 3 bases and the V segment lost 2 bases, leaving 4 bases of the junction unmatched. Here the CDR3 DNA reads TGTGCCAGCAGCGTGTCGGGACTAGCGGACTACGAGCAGTACTTC. Residues: CASSVSGLADYEQYF.

This CDR3 is CASSAWLGLAGEEGETQYF. The CDR3, as DNA: TGTGCCAGCAGCGCTTGGCTCGGACTAGCGGGAGAGGAGGGGGAGACCCAGTACTTC. This chain links TRBV9 with TRBJ2-5, with 13 positions matching TRBD2. CDR1 SGDLS and CDR2 YYNGEE come from the germline V gene. V shed 3 bases, J shed 5 bases, and the junction held 16 bases outside the gene matches. This CDR3 is built from 19 residues.

V gene TRBV7-3 combines with J gene TRBJ2-2, with TRBD2 matching over 7 bases. The CDR3 sequence is 14 residues long. Germline trimming cut 5 bases from V and 6 bases from J; bases unmatched to any gene: 6. Germline CDR1 is SGHTA and CDR2 is FQGTGA. In DNA form, the CDR3 reads TGTGCCAGCAGCCCCTCAGCGGGGTCCGGGGAGCTGTTTTTT. Residues: CASSPSAGSGELFF.

The chain has TRBV11-1 and TRBJ2-5, with a possible D match to TRBD2 (5 bases). This CDR3 comprises 14 residues. Per germline, CDR1 SGHAT and CDR2 FQDESV (reference sequence). The germline V and J ends were trimmed by 2 bases and 5 bases, with 12 bases remaining between them. The CDR3 protein is CASSLLPEAETQYF. The CDR3 coding sequence is TGTGCCAGCAGCTTACTCCCGGAGGCCGAGACCCAGTACTTC. Supplemented by reference TRBV11-1 and TRBJ2-5, the full variable domain reads EAEVAQSPRYKITEKSQAVAFWCDPISGHATLYWYRQILGQGPELLVQFQDESVVDDSQLPKDRFSAERLKGVDSTLKIQPAELGDSAMYLCASSLLPEAETQYFGPGTRLLVL.

This clone was recorded a few times. The V and J genes are TRBV10-2 and TRBJ2-1; D call uncertain. Germline values: CDR1 WSHSY, CDR2 SAAADI. This CDR3 is 14 amino acids long. The V end was cut by 4 bases, the J end by 8 bases, with 15 bases between. The CDR3 DNA is TGCGCCAGCAGTGGGGTGGTCGGGTTACATGAGCAGTTCTTC. The encoded protein is CASSGVVGLHEQFF.

Worth noting for this clone: Additional DNA sequences in this sample encode the identical CDR3. The CDR3 nucleotides read TGTGCCAGCAGTGAAGGGAGGGATCAGCCCCAGCATTTT. Translating gives CASSEGRDQPQHF. This sequence joins TRBV6-1 and TRBJ1-5; the D is unclear. Trimming removed 1 base from V and 5 bases from J, with 6 bases in between. Germline-derived CDR1 and CDR2 are MNHNS and SASEGT. The CDR3 consists of 13 residues.

This clone was counted a single time. The V call is TRBV4-1, the J call TRBJ2-7, with TRBD2 matching 9 bases. The CDR3 spans 15 residues. V gave up 4 bases and J gave up 3 bases; unmatched junction bases: 7. The germline gives CDR1 MGHRA, CDR2 YSYEKL. The CDR3 is CASSRPGTSFYEQYF. The CDR3 DNA follows: TGCGCCAGCAGCCGCCCCGGGACTAGCTTCTACGAGCAGTACTTC.

The V gene is TRBV3-1 (or the pseudogene TRBV3-2), the J gene TRBJ2-3; no clear D. Germline CDR1 LGHDT, CDR2 YNNKEL (reference sequence). This CDR3 has 14 residues. V was shortened by 2 bases and J by 2 bases, with 8 bases between the two germline ends. CDR3 in amino acids: CASSQMAATDTQYF. CDR3 nucleotides: TGTGCCAGCAGCCAAATGGCTGCCACAGATACGCAGTATTTT.